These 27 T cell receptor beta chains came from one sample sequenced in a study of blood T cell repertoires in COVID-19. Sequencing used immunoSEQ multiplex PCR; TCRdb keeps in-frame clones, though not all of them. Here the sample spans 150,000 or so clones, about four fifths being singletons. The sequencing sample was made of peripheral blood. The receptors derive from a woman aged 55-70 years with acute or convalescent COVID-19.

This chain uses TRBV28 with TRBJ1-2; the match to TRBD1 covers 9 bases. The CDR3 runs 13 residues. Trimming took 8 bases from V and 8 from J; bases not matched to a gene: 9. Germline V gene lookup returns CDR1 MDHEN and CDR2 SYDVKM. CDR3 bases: TGTGCCAGCCTACCCGGGACAGGGCTCGGCTACACCTTC. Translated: CASLPGTGLGYTF.

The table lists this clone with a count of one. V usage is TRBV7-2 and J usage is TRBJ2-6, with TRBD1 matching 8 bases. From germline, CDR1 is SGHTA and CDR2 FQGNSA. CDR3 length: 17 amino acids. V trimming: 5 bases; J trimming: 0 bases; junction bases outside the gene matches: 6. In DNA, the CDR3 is TGTGCCAGCAGCCCAACCGGGACAGGCTCTGGGGCCAACGTCCTGACTTTC. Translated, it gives CASSPTGTGSGANVLTF.

DNA of the CDR3: TGCGCCAGCAGCCATGCCGGGACAGACGCCGCGGACGAGCAGTACTTC. As protein: CASSHAGTDAADEQYF. The J gene is TRBJ2-7, the V gene TRBV4-3, with TRBD1 matching 7 bases. V shed 3 bases, J shed 5 bases, and the junction held 13 bases outside the gene matches. The CDR3 is 16 residues long. The V gene's germline CDR1 is LGHNA and CDR2 YSLEER.

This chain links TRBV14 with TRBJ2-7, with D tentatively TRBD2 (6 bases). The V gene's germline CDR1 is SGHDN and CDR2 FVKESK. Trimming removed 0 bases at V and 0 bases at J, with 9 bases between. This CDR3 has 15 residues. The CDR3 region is CASSQERGGSYEQYF. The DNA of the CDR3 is TGTGCCAGCAGCCAAGAGCGGGGAGGCTCCTACGAGCAGTACTTC.

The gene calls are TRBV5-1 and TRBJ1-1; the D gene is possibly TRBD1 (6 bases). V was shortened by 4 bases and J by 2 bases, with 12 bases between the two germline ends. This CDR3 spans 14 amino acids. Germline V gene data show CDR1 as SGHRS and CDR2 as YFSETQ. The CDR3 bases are TGCGCCAGCAGCCCACAGGGATTTAACACTGAAGCTTTCTTT. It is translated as CASSPQGFNTEAFF.

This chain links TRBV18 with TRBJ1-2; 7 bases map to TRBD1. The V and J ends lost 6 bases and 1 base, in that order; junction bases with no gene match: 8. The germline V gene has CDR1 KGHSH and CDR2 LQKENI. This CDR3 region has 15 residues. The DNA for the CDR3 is TGTGCCAGCTCGACGTTGGGACAGAATAACTATGGCTACACCTTC. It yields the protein CASSTLGQNNYGYTF.

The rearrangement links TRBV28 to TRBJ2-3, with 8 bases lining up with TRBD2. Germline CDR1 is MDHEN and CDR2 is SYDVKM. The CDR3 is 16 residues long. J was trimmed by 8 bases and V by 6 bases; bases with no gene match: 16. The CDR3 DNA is TGTGCCAGCAGAAAAACCGGGACTAGTCGATTGGGTACGCAGTATTTT. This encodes CASRKTGTSRLGTQYF.

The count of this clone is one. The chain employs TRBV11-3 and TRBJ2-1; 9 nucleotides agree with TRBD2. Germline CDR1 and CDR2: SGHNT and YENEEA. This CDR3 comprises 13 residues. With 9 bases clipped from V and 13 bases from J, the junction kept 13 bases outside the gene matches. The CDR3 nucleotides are TGTGCCAGTCGAATTAGCGGGAGACCCCGCCAGTTCTTC. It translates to CASRISGRPRQFF.

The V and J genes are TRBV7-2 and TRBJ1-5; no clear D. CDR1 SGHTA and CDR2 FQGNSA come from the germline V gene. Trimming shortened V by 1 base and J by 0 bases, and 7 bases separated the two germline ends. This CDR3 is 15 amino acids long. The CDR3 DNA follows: TGTGCCAGCAGCTTAGGAGGGAATAGCAATCAGCCCCAGCATTTT. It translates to CASSLGGNSNQPQHF.

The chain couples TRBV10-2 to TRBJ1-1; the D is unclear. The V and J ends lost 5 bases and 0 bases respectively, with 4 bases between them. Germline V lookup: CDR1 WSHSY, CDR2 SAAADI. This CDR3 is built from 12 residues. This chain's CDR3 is CASSRLNTEAFF. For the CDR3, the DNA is TGCGCCAGCAGTCGTTTGAACACTGAAGCTTTCTTT.

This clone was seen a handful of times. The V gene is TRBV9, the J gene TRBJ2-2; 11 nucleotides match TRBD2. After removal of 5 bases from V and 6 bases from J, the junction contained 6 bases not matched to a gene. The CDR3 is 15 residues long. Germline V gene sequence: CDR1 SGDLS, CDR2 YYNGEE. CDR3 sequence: CASRDSGRAAGELFF. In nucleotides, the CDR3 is TGTGCCAGCAGGGATAGCGGGAGGGCCGCCGGGGAGCTGTTTTTT.

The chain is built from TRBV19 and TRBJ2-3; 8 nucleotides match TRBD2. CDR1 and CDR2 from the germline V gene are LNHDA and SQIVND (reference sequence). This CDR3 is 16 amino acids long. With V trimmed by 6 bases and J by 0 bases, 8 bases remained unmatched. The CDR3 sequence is CASRDPSGPSTDTQYF. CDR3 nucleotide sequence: TGTGCCAGTAGAGATCCTAGCGGGCCCAGCACAGATACGCAGTATTTT.

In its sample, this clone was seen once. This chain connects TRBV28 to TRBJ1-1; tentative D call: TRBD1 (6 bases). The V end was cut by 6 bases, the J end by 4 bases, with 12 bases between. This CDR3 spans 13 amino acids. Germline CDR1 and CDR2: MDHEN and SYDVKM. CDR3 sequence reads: CASSLRGSTEAFF. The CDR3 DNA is TGTGCCAGCAGCCTCAGGGGAAGCACTGAAGCTTTCTTT.

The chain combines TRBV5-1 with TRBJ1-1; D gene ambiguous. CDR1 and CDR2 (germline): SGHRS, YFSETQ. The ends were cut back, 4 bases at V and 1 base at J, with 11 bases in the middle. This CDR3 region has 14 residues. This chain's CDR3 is CASSKGPGNTEAFF. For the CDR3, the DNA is TGCGCCAGCAGCAAAGGCCCAGGGAACACTGAAGCTTTCTTT.

CDR3 DNA sequence: TGTGCCAGCAGAAAAGACAGGGGGGGAAACACCATATATTTT. Encoded protein: CASRKDRGGNTIYF. This chain links TRBV27 with TRBJ1-3; 9 nucleotides align to TRBD1. Germline loops: CDR1 MNHEY, CDR2 SMNVEV (reference sequence). The length of the CDR3 is 14 residues. Unmatched junction bases numbered 4, after V lost 6 bases and J lost 4 bases.

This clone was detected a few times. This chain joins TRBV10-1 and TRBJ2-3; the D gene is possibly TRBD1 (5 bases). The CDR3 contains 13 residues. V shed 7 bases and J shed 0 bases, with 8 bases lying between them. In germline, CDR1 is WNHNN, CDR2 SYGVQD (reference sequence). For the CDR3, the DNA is TGCGCCAGCAAACAGGCTAGCACAGATACGCAGTATTTT. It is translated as CASKQASTDTQYF.

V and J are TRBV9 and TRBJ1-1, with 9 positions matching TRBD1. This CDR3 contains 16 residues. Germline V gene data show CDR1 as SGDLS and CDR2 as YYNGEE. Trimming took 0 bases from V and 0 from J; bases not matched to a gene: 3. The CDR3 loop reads CASSVDGQGMNTEAFF. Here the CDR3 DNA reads TGTGCCAGCAGCGTAGACGGACAGGGGATGAACACTGAAGCTTTCTTT.

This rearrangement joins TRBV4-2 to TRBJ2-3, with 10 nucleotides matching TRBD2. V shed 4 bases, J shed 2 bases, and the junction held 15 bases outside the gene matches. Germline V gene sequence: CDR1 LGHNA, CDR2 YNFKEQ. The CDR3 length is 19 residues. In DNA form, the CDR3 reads TGTGCCAGCAGCCCCCAGGGGGCTAGCGGGAGTTTTTCCACAGATACGCAGTATTTT. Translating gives CASSPQGASGSFSTDTQYF.

The CDR3, as DNA: TGTGCCATCAGTGGGAGCGAGAGCTCCTACAATGAGCAGTTCTTC. Its translation: CAISGSESSYNEQFF. The chain joins TRBV10-3 to TRBJ2-1; the D is unclear. Trimming removed 4 bases from V and 0 bases from J, with 10 bases in between. The CDR3 sequence is 15 residues long. CDR1 is ENHRY, CDR2 SYGVKD, per germline.

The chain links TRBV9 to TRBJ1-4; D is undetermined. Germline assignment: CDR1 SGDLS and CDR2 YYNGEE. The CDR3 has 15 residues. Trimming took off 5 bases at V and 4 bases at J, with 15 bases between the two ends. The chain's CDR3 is CASSSTGRDNEKLFF. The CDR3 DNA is TGTGCCAGCAGTTCAACCGGGCGGGATAATGAAAAACTGTTTTTT.

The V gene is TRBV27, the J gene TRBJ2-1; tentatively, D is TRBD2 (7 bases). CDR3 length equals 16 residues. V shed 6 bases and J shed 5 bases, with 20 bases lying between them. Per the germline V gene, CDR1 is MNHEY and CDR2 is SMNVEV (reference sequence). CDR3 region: CASSPPGGREDNEQFF. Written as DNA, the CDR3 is TGTGCCAGCAGCCCCCCGGGGGGCCGAGAGGACAATGAGCAGTTCTTC.

CDR3 region: CASSPPGTNYYNEQFF. In nucleotides, the CDR3 is TGTGCCAGCAGTCCACCCGGGACAAACTATTACAATGAGCAGTTCTTC. V usage is TRBV28 and J usage is TRBJ2-1; tentatively, D is TRBD1 (6 bases). Trimming took off 5 bases at V and 4 bases at J, with 18 bases between the two ends. The CDR3 is 16 amino acids. Germline V CDR1 and CDR2: MDHEN, SYDVKM. The variable domain in full, completed from reference TRBV28 and TRBJ2-1, reads DVKVTQSSRYLVKRTGEKVFLECVQDMDHENMFWYRQDPGLGLRLIYFSYDVKMKEKGDIPEGYSVSREKKERFSLILESASTNQTSMYLCASSPPGTNYYNEQFFGPGTRLTVL.

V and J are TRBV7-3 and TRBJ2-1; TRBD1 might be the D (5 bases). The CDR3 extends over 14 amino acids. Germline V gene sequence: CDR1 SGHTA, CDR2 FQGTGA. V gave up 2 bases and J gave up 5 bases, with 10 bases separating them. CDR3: CASSLGPRDNEQFF. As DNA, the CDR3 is TGTGCCAGCAGCTTAGGTCCCAGGGACAATGAGCAGTTCTTC.

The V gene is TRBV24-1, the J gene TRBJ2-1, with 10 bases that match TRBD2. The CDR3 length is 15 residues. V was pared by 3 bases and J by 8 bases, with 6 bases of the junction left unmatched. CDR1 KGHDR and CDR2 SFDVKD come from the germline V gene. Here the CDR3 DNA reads TGTGCCACCAGTGATCCTAGCGGGAGCGTCTATGAGCAGTTCTTC. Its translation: CATSDPSGSVYEQFF.

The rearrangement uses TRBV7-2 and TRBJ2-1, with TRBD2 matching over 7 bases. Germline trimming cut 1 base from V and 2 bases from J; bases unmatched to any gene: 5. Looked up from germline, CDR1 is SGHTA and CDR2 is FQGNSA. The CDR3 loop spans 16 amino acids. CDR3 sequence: CASSLEASGTYNEQFF. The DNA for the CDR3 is TGTGCCAGCAGCTTAGAGGCTAGCGGAACCTACAATGAGCAGTTCTTC.

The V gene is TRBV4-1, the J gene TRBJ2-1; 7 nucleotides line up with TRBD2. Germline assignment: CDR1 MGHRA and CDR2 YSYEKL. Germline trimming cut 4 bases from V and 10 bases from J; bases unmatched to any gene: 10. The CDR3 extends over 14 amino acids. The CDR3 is CASSPKLAAGEQFF. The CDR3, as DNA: TGCGCCAGCAGCCCCAAGCTAGCGGCGGGGGAGCAGTTCTTC.

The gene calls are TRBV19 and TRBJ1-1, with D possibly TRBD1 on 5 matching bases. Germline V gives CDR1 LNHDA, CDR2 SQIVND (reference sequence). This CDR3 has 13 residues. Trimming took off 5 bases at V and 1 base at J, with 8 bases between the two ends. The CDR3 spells CASSLTANTEAFF. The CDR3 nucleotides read TGTGCCAGTAGTCTGACAGCGAACACTGAAGCTTTCTTT.